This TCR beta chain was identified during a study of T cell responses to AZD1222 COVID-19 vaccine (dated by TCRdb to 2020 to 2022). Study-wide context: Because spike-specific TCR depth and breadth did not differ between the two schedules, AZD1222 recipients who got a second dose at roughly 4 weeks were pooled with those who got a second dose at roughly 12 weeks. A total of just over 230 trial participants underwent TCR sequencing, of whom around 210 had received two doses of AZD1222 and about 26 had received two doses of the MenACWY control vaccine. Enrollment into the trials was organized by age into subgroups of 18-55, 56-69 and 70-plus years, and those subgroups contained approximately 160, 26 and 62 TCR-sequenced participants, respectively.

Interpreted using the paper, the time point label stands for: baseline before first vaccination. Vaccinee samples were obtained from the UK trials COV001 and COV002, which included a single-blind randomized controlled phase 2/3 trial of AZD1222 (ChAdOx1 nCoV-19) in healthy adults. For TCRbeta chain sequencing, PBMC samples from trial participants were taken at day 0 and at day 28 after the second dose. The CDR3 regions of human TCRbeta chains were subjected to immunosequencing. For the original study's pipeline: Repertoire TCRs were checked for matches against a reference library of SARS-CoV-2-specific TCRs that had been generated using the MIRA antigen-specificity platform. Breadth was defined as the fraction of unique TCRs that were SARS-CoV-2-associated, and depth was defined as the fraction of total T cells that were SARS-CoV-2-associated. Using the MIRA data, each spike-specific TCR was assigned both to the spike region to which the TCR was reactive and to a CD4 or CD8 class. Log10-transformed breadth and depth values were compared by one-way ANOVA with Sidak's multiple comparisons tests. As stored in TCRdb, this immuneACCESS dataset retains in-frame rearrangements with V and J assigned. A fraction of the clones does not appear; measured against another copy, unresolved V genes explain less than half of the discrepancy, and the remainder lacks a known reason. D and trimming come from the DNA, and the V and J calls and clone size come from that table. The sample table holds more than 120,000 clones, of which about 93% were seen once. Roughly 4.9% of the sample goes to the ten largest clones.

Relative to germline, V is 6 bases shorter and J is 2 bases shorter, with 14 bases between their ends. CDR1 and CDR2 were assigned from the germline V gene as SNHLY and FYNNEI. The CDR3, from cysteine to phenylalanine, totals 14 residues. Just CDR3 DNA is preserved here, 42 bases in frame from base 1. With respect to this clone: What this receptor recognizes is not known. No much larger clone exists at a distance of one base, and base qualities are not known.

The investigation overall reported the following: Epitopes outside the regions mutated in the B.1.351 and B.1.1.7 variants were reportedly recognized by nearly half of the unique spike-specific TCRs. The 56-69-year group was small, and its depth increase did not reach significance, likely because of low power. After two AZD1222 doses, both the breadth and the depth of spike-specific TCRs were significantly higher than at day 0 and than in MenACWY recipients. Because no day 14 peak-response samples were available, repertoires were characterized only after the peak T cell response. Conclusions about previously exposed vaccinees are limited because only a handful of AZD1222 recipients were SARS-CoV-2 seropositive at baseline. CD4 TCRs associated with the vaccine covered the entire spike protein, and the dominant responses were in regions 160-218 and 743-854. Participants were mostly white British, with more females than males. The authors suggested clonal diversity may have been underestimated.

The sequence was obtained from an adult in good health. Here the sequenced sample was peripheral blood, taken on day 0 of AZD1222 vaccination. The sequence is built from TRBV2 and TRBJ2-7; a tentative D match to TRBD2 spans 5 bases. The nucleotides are TGTGCCAGCAGCGACTCTGGGGAGACCTACGAGCAGTACTTC. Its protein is CASSDSGETYEQYF.